A selection of T cell receptor beta chains follows, all from one sample in a study of cytomegalovirus exposure and HLA in healthy donors. Clones were read by immunoSEQ multiplex PCR, and TCRdb kept only the in-frame ones, dropping some. The table lists 150,000 to 200,000 clones, roughly 80% of them singletons, with 2% to 2.5% in the top ten. What was sequenced was PBMCs. Receptors originate from a female donor in good health and CMV-seronegative. CDR3s include the opening cysteine and the closing phenylalanine or tryptophan. Fields, in order: D gene, J gene, clone size, V gene, CDR3 protein, CDR3 DNA. The D gene is left open where the match is weak. Clone size is stated in some rows and not others, as once, few, many or a class when expanded.

d_gene: .
j_gene: TRBJ2-2
abundance: .
v_gene: TRBV27
CDR3aa: CASSSHRDRSTGELFF
CDR3nt: TGTGCCAGCAGTTCTCACCGAGATCGTAGCACCGGGGAGCTGTTTTTT

d_gene: .
j_gene: TRBJ1-4
abundance: few
v_gene: TRBV5-1
CDR3aa: CASSLTGYSNEKLFF
CDR3nt: TGCGCCAGCAGCTTGACAGGTTACTCGAATGAAAAACTGTTTTTT

d_gene: TRBD1
j_gene: TRBJ1-5
abundance: few
v_gene: TRBV5-6
CDR3aa: CASSSRQGTGAQPQHF
CDR3nt: TGTGCCAGCAGCTCGAGGCAGGGGACAGGGGCCCAGCCCCAGCATTTT

d_gene: .
j_gene: TRBJ1-1
abundance: once
v_gene: TRBV30
CDR3aa: CAWSVAGLTEAFF
CDR3nt: TGTGCCTGGAGTGTAGCGGGGCTGACTGAAGCTTTCTTT

d_gene: .
j_gene: TRBJ1-2
abundance: .
v_gene: TRBV6-1
CDR3aa: CASSEVVTNYGYTF
CDR3nt: TGTGCCAGCAGTGAAGTAGTGACAAACTATGGCTACACCTTC

d_gene: .
j_gene: TRBJ2-1
abundance: .
v_gene: TRBV5-1
CDR3aa: CASSVPSSYNEQFF
CDR3nt: TGCGCCAGCAGCGTGCCGAGCTCCTACAATGAGCAGTTCTTC

d_gene: TRBD2
j_gene: TRBJ2-7
abundance: once
v_gene: TRBV18
CDR3aa: CASSPRLAELSEQYF
CDR3nt: TGTGCCAGCTCACCACGACTAGCGGAGCTCTCCGAGCAGTACTTC

d_gene: TRBD2
j_gene: TRBJ2-5
abundance: .
v_gene: TRBV27
CDR3aa: CASSSLGGQETQYF
CDR3nt: TGTGCCAGCAGTAGCTTGGGGGGGCAAGAGACCCAGTACTTC

d_gene: TRBD2
j_gene: TRBJ2-1
abundance: .
v_gene: TRBV30
CDR3aa: CAWSGTSTSGGARGYNEQFF
CDR3nt: TGTGCCTGGAGCGGTACTTCGACTAGCGGGGGGGCGAGGGGATACAATGAGCAGTTCTTC

d_gene: .
j_gene: TRBJ1-1
abundance: .
v_gene: TRBV4-2
CDR3aa: CASSQAWGVEYTEAFF
CDR3nt: TGTGCCAGCAGCCAGGCATGGGGGGTAGAATACACTGAAGCTTTCTTT

d_gene: .
j_gene: TRBJ2-3
abundance: .
v_gene: TRBV6-1
CDR3aa: CASRVGAVPDTQYF
CDR3nt: TGTGCCAGCAGGGTTGGGGCAGTACCAGATACGCAGTATTTT

d_gene: TRBD2
j_gene: TRBJ2-1
abundance: once
v_gene: TRBV5-4
CDR3aa: CASSLKDRGGSKDEQFF
CDR3nt: TGTGCCAGCAGCCTTAAGGATAGGGGCGGGAGTAAGGATGAGCAGTTCTTC

d_gene: TRBD2
j_gene: TRBJ2-5
abundance: .
v_gene: TRBV29-1
CDR3aa: CSVAPLAGGNVRETQYF
CDR3nt: TGCAGCGTTGCCCCCCTAGCGGGGGGCAACGTCCGGGAGACCCAGTACTTC

d_gene: .
j_gene: TRBJ1-1
abundance: .
v_gene: TRBV29-1
CDR3aa: CSVGDKTGKRTEAFF
CDR3nt: TGCAGCGTGGGCGACAAGACAGGAAAACGCACTGAAGCTTTCTTT

d_gene: TRBD2
j_gene: TRBJ2-2
abundance: .
v_gene: TRBV2
CDR3aa: CASSGMRAGGRTGELFF
CDR3nt: TGTGCCAGCAGTGGGATGAGAGCGGGGGGCCGGACCGGGGAGCTGTTTTTT

d_gene: .
j_gene: TRBJ1-2
abundance: .
v_gene: TRBV19
CDR3aa: CASSPTGSPGYTF
CDR3nt: TGTGCCAGTAGCCCTACAGGGAGTCCAGGCTACACCTTC

d_gene: .
j_gene: TRBJ1-2
abundance: .
v_gene: TRBV6-5
CDR3aa: CASSGWDTHGYTF
CDR3nt: TGTGCCAGCAGTGGCTGGGACACCCATGGCTACACCTTC